These T cell receptor beta chains were read from a single sample in a study of blood T cells in healthy people across ages. TCRdb re-called the 5' RACE reads with MiXCR, one entry per CDR3 protein. The sample shows around 990,000 distinct CDR3 sequences, approximately 25% of them seen only once. These sequences were also reported in another study, on T cells of mothers and their children.

Sequenced: blood. These receptors came from a girl aged 2-10 years in good health. Both conserved end residues are part of each CDR3. The D gene is left open where the match is weak. Rows may omit the clone size; those that give it use once, few, many or a size class.

j_call: TRBJ2-7; clone_size: NA; v_call: TRBV27; d_call: NA; cdr3_aa: CASSLQGLADFYEQYF; cdr3_nt: TGTGCCAGCAGTTTACAGGGGCTAGCGGACTTCTACGAGCAGTACTTC
j_call: TRBJ2-3; clone_size: NA; v_call: TRBV12-3/TRBV12-4; d_call: TRBD2; cdr3_aa: CASSLEPSGISTDTQYF; cdr3_nt: TGTGCCAGCAGTTTAGAACCTAGCGGGATTAGCACAGATACGCAGTATTTT
j_call: TRBJ2-1; clone_size: few; v_call: TRBV24-1; d_call: TRBD2; cdr3_aa: CATSDEGLAGGPYNEQFF; cdr3_nt: TGTGCCACCAGTGATGAGGGACTAGCGGGGGGTCCCTACAATGAGCAGTTCTTC
j_call: TRBJ2-1; clone_size: few; v_call: TRBV12-3/TRBV12-4; d_call: TRBD2; cdr3_aa: CASSLGGGASEQFF; cdr3_nt: TGTGCCAGCAGTTTAGGCGGGGGGGCTTCTGAGCAGTTCTTC
j_call: TRBJ2-7; clone_size: NA; v_call: TRBV9; d_call: NA; cdr3_aa: CASSVANGQYEQYF; cdr3_nt: TGTGCCAGCAGCGTAGCTAATGGACAGTACGAGCAGTACTTC
j_call: TRBJ1-6; clone_size: NA; v_call: TRBV7-2; d_call: NA; cdr3_aa: CASSDRLRGSSPLHF; cdr3_nt: TGTGCCAGCAGTGATAGACTTAGGGGTAGTTCACCCCTCCACTTT
j_call: TRBJ2-3; clone_size: few; v_call: TRBV10-1; d_call: NA; cdr3_aa: CASSVMGDTQYF; cdr3_nt: TGCGCCAGCAGTGTGATGGGAGATACGCAGTATTTT
j_call: TRBJ2-3; clone_size: NA; v_call: TRBV2; d_call: NA; cdr3_aa: CASSELTAGDTQYF; cdr3_nt: TGTGCCAGCAGTGAATTAACTGCGGGGGATACGCAGTATTTT
j_call: TRBJ2-7; clone_size: NA; v_call: TRBV7-8; d_call: NA; cdr3_aa: CASSFPPGPPYEQYF; cdr3_nt: TGTGCCAGCAGCTTCCCCCCGGGGCCCCCCTACGAGCAGTACTTC
j_call: TRBJ2-1; clone_size: few; v_call: TRBV29-1; d_call: TRBD2; cdr3_aa: CSGAGRAFNEQFF; cdr3_nt: TGCAGCGGAGCGGGACGGGCTTTCAATGAGCAGTTCTTC
j_call: TRBJ2-5; clone_size: NA; v_call: TRBV10-2; d_call: TRBD1; cdr3_aa: CASSHGDRFQETQYF; cdr3_nt: TGCGCCAGCAGTCACGGGGACAGGTTCCAAGAGACCCAGTACTTC
j_call: TRBJ1-4; clone_size: NA; v_call: TRBV20-1; d_call: TRBD1; cdr3_aa: CSAVTGTGGEKLFF; cdr3_nt: TGCAGTGCTGTAACCGGGACAGGTGGTGAAAAACTGTTTTTT
j_call: TRBJ2-7; clone_size: NA; v_call: TRBV2; d_call: TRBD1; cdr3_aa: CASSAGGTGVAYEQYF; cdr3_nt: TGTGCCAGCAGTGCCGGCGGGACAGGGGTGGCCTACGAGCAGTACTTC
j_call: TRBJ2-1; clone_size: few; v_call: TRBV5-1; d_call: NA; cdr3_aa: CASSLAGQYYNEQFF; cdr3_nt: TGCGCCAGCAGCTTAGCGGGCCAATACTACAATGAGCAGTTCTTC
j_call: TRBJ2-5; clone_size: NA; v_call: TRBV12-3/TRBV12-4; d_call: NA; cdr3_aa: CANSNQVVETQYF; cdr3_nt: TGTGCCAACAGCAATCAGGTCGTGGAGACCCAGTACTTC
j_call: TRBJ1-2; clone_size: NA; v_call: TRBV25-1; d_call: NA; cdr3_aa: CASSDSPNYGYTF; cdr3_nt: TGTGCCAGCAGTGACAGCCCTAACTATGGCTACACCTTC
j_call: TRBJ2-5; clone_size: few; v_call: TRBV12-3/TRBV12-4; d_call: NA; cdr3_aa: CTSSLGYETQYF; cdr3_nt: TGTACCAGCAGTTTAGGGTACGAGACCCAGTACTTC
j_call: TRBJ2-1; clone_size: NA; v_call: TRBV4-3; d_call: NA; cdr3_aa: CAGSQDWGFQFF; cdr3_nt: TGCGCCGGCAGCCAAGATTGGGGATTTCAGTTCTTC
j_call: TRBJ2-3; clone_size: NA; v_call: TRBV3-1; d_call: NA; cdr3_aa: CASSQAESPLTDTQYF; cdr3_nt: TGTGCCAGCAGCCAGGCTGAGAGTCCCCTCACAGATACGCAGTATTTT
j_call: TRBJ2-7; clone_size: NA; v_call: TRBV5-1; d_call: NA; cdr3_aa: CASNSDTARDLRPYEQYF; cdr3_nt: TGCGCCAGCAACTCCGATACGGCCCGGGACTTACGACCCTACGAGCAGTACTTC
j_call: TRBJ1-5; clone_size: few; v_call: TRBV28; d_call: NA; cdr3_aa: CASSLAGWGSNQPQHF; cdr3_nt: TGTGCCAGCAGCCTCGCTGGTTGGGGTAGCAATCAGCCCCAGCATTTT
j_call: TRBJ2-5; clone_size: few; v_call: TRBV5-5; d_call: NA; cdr3_aa: CASSPPRAQETQYF; cdr3_nt: TGTGCCAGCAGCCCACCCCGGGCTCAAGAGACCCAGTACTTC
j_call: TRBJ2-5; clone_size: NA; v_call: TRBV5-1; d_call: NA; cdr3_aa: CASAARDGRRQETQYF; cdr3_nt: TGCGCCAGCGCTGCCCGGGACGGCCGCCGACAAGAGACCCAGTACTTC
j_call: TRBJ1-1; clone_size: few; v_call: TRBV5-4; d_call: NA; cdr3_aa: CASSLGGPGAMNTEAFF; cdr3_nt: TGTGCCAGCAGCTTGGGCGGCCCCGGGGCCATGAACACTGAAGCTTTCTTT
j_call: TRBJ2-1; clone_size: few; v_call: TRBV7-2; d_call: TRBD2; cdr3_aa: CASSTVGGMGLAGGVEQFF; cdr3_nt: TGTGCCAGCAGCACAGTGGGGGGGATGGGACTAGCGGGAGGCGTCGAGCAGTTCTTC
j_call: TRBJ2-1; clone_size: few; v_call: TRBV12-3/TRBV12-4; d_call: TRBD2; cdr3_aa: CASSPGLINEQFF; cdr3_nt: TGTGCCAGCAGCCCGGGACTAATCAATGAGCAGTTCTTC
j_call: TRBJ2-4; clone_size: NA; v_call: TRBV5-1; d_call: TRBD2; cdr3_aa: CASSAGLAGVPPYF; cdr3_nt: TGCGCCAGCAGCGCCGGACTAGCGGGAGTTCCCCCGTACTTC
j_call: TRBJ2-7; clone_size: NA; v_call: TRBV7-8; d_call: TRBD1; cdr3_aa: CASSPAPPGTGGLYEQYF; cdr3_nt: TGTGCCAGCAGCCCCGCGCCCCCCGGGACAGGGGGCTTATACGAGCAGTACTTC